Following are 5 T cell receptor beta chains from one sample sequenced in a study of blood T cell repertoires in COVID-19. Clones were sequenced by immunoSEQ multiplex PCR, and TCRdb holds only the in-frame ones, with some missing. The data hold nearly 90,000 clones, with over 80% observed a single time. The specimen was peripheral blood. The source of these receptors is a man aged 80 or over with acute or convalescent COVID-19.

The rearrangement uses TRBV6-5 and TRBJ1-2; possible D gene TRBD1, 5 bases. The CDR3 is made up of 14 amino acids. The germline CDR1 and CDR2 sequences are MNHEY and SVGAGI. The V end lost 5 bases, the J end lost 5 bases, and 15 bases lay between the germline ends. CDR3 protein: CASSPGGGWYGYTF. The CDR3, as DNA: TGTGCCAGCAGTCCAGGTGGGGGGTGGTATGGCTACACCTTC.

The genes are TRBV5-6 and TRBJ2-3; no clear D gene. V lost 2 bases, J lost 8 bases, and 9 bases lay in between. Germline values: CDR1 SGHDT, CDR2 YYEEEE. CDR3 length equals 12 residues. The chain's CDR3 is CASSFLTGTQYF. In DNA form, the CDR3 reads TGTGCCAGCAGCTTCCTTACGGGTACGCAGTATTTT.

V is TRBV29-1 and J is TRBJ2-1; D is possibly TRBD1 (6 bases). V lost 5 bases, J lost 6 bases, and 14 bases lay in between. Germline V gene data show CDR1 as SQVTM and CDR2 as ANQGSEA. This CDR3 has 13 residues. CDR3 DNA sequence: TGCAGCGTTACGACAGGCGGAGCCAATGAGCAGTTCTTC. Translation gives CSVTTGGANEQFF.

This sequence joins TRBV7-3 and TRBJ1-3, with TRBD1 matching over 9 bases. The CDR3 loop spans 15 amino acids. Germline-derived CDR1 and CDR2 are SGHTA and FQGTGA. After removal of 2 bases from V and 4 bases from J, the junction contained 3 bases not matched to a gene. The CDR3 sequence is CASSLGQGSGNTIYF. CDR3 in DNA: TGTGCCAGCAGCTTAGGACAGGGGTCAGGAAACACCATATATTTT.

CDR3 region: CASSVDGRPGEKLFF. The CDR3 coding sequence is TGTGCCAGCAGCGTAGACGGCCGCCCGGGGGAAAAACTGTTTTTT. This rearrangement joins TRBV9 to TRBJ1-4; D uncertain. The CDR3 contains 15 residues. The V end lost 0 bases, the J end lost 8 bases, and 14 bases lay between the germline ends. The germline V gene encodes CDR1 SGDLS and CDR2 YYNGEE.